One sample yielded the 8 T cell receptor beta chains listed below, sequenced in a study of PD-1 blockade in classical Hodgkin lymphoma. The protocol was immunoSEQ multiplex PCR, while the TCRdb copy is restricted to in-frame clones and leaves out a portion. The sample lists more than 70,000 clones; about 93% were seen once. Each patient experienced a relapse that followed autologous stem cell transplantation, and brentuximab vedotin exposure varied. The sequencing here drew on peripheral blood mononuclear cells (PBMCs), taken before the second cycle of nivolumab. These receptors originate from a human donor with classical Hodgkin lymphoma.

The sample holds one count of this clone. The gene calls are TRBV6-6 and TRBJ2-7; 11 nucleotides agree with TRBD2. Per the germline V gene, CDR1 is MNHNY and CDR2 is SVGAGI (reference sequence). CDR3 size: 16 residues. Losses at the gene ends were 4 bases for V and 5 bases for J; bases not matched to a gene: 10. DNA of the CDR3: TGTGCCAGCAGTTTTCTCATAGCGGGAGGGAAGGACGAGCAGTACTTC. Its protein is CASSFLIAGGKDEQYF.

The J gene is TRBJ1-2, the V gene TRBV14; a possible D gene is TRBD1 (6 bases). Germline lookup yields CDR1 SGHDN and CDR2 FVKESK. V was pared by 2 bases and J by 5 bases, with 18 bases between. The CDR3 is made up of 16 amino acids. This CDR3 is CASSQHRGGTPYGYTF. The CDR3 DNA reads TGTGCCAGCAGCCAACATCGGGGGGGCACCCCTTATGGCTACACCTTC.

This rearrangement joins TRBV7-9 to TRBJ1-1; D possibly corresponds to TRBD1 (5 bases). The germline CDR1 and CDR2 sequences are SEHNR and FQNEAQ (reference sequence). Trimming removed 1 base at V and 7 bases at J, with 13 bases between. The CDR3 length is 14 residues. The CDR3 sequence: CASSLVSDSLEAFF. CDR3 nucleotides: TGTGCCAGCAGCTTAGTTTCAGACAGTCTTGAAGCTTTCTTT.

The DNA of the CDR3 is TGTGCCAGCAGCGCGGAGTGGCCTGAAGCTTTCTTT. Translating gives CASSAEWPEAFF. The chain joins TRBV5-8 to TRBJ1-1; D unresolved. CDR3 length equals 12 residues. Trimming shortened V by 4 bases and J by 6 bases, and 10 bases separated the two germline ends. Germline V gives CDR1 SGHTS, CDR2 YDEGEE.

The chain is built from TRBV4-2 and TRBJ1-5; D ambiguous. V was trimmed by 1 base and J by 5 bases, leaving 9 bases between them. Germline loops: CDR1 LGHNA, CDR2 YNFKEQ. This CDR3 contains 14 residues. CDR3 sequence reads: CASSQVGEYQPQHF. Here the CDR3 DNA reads TGTGCCAGCAGCCAAGTAGGAGAGTATCAGCCCCAGCATTTT.

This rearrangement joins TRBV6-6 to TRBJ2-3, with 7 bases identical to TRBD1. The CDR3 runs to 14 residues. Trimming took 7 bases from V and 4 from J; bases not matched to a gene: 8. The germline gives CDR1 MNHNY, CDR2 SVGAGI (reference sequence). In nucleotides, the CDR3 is TGTGCCAGCATTTCGACAGGGACGGCAGATACGCAGTATTTT. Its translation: CASISTGTADTQYF.

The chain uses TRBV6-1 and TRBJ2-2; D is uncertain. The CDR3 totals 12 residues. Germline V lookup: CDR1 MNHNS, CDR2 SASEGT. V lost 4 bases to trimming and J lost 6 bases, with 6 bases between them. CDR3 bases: TGTGCCAGCAGTGCTATCCCCGGGGAGCTGTTTTTT. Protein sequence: CASSAIPGELFF.

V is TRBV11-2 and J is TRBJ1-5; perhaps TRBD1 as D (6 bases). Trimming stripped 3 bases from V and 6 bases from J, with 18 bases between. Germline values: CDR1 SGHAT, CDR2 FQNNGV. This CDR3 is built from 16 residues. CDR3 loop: CASSFRRPRGGQPQHF. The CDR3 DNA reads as TGTGCCAGCAGCTTCCGAAGACCCAGGGGTGGTCAGCCCCAGCATTTT.